The sequence of this T cell receptor (beta chain) was determined in a study of response to subunit inactivated influenza vaccine (dated by TCRdb to 2017 to 2018). With respect to the entire study: Deep quantitative profiling of the T cell receptor repertoire was used in the study to follow responses to a trivalent subunit inactivated influenza vaccine.

Library generation was performed with RT-PCR. The reads were generated on an Illumina HiSeq 2500. TCRdb reprocessed the public reads (quality trimming at Q25 with fastp, clone calling with MiXCR) and kept in-frame beta chains. Merged by CDR3 protein, the rows form single entries marked with the most common genes and DNA. The sample records a few hundred thousand distinct CDR3 sequences, about 15% of which are singletons. The top ten clones comprise more than 9.5% of the sample. Results and caveats for the whole study, not just this receptor: The authors suggested that each seasonal influenza vaccination may recruit only a limited number of new T cells.

As to this clonotype: Its antigen is currently not known. Per-base qualities were not stored, and no clone one base away is much larger.

The CDR3 runs 14 amino acids, cysteine and phenylalanine included. The kept DNA is CDR3 alone, 42 bases in frame from the first base. CDR1 and CDR2 are read off the germline V gene as SGHTA and FQGNSA. V and J are truncated by 0 bases and 3 bases respectively, leaving an intervening sequence of 6 bases. The source of this sequence is a man aged 45 to 65 who received an inactivated influenza vaccine. Donor details come from another sample of the same person, matched by shared clones. This chain is built from TRBV7-2 and TRBJ2-1; no D gene can be assigned with confidence. Specimen: PBMCs from blood, collected 12 days after vaccination. The nucleotide sequence is given as TGTGCCAGCAGCTTAGCATTCCACTACAATGAGCAGTTCTTC. Protein translation: CASSLAFHYNEQFF. With all but the CDR3 taken from the reference TRBV7-2 and TRBJ2-1 genes, the full variable domain is: GAGVSQSPSNKVTEKGKDVELRCDPISGHTALYWYRQSLGQGLEFLIYFQGNSAPDKSGLPSDRFSAERTGGSVSTLTIQRTQQEDSAVYLCASSLAFHYNEQFFGPGTRLTVL.